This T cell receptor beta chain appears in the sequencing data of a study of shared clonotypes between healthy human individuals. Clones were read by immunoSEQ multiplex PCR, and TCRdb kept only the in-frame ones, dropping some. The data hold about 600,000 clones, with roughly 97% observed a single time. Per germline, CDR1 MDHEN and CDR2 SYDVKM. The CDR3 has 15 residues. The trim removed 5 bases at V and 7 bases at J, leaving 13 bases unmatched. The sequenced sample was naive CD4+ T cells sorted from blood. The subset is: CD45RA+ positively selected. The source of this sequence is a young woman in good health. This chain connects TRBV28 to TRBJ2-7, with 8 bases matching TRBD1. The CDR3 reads CASSAFRQGTEEQYF. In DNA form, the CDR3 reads TGTGCCAGCAGTGCATTCCGACAGGGGACTGAGGAGCAGTACTTC.